This passage covers 29 T cell receptor beta chains from one sample sequenced in a study of T cells in Graves' hyperthyroidism and ophthalmopathy. TCR beta CDR3 region amplification was performed from RNA transcripts. HTBI primers drove first-round RT-PCR of the TCR CDR3. From the multiplex PCR reads, TCRdb called clonotypes with MiXCR, one entry per CDR3 protein. The sample holds roughly 650,000 distinct CDR3 sequences, roughly 16% seen once. Specimen: blood. The source is a middle-aged woman with Graves' ophthalmopathy.

The chain carries TRBV2 and TRBJ2-3, with a possible D match to TRBD1 (6 bases). The J call may be wrong; the DNA end is better matched by TRBJ1-5. Germline values: CDR1 SNHLY, CDR2 FYNNEI. The CDR3 length is 21 residues. Written as DNA, the CDR3 is TGTGCCAGCAGTGAAGCATCCCTATTTGTGTATAGCGGGGGGCAGGGAGATACGCAGCATTTT. It specifies CASSEASLFVYSGGQGDTQHF.

This clonotype was seen at least ten times. V is TRBV29-1 and J is TRBJ1-2; no clear D. Germline CDR1 and CDR2: SQVTM and ANQGSEA. Trimming removed 3 bases from V and 4 bases from J, with 3 bases in between. CDR3 size: 10 residues. CDR3 loop: CSVEGYGYTF. In DNA, the CDR3 is TGCAGCGTTGAGGGCTATGGCTACACCTTC.

As for this clonotype: With a much larger clone just one base away, this may be a read error. J is TRBJ2-1 and V is TRBV12-3 or TRBV12-4, with D unclear. Judging by the DNA end, TRBJ2-7 fits better; the J call may be wrong. CDR3 length equals 14 residues. CDR3 DNA sequence: TGTGCCAGCAGCGACTCCGTCTCCTACAATGAGCAGTACTTC. Protein sequence: CASSDSVSYNEQYF.

This clonotype came up many times. V and J are TRBV7-9 and TRBJ1-1; D remains ambiguous. CDR3 length: 15 residues. Germline CDR1 and CDR2: SEHNR and FQNEAQ (reference sequence). The V end lost 1 base, the J end lost 0 bases, and 9 bases lay between the germline ends. This chain's CDR3 is CASSLVLGMNTEAFF. Here the CDR3 DNA reads TGTGCCAGCAGCTTAGTTCTGGGGATGAACACTGAAGCTTTCTTT.

In its sample, this clonotype was seen many times. V usage is TRBV7-2 and J usage is TRBJ2-1; perhaps TRBD1 as D (7 bases). Germline-derived CDR1 and CDR2 are SGHTA and FQGNSA. Trimming shortened V by 2 bases and J by 9 bases, and 20 bases separated the two germline ends. CDR3 size: 16 residues. The CDR3 DNA reads as TGTGCCAGCAGCTTATTTATGGGGACAGTGGGGGGTGAGCAGTTCTTC. This gives the protein CASSLFMGTVGGEQFF.

Here the CDR3 reads CASSLDRTDGLDGELFF. Here the CDR3 DNA reads TGTGCCAGCAGCTTAGATAGGACGGACGGACTAGACGGGGAGCTGTTTTTT. The chain uses TRBV7-9 and TRBJ2-2; TRBD2 aligns across 7 bases. The CDR3 loop spans 17 amino acids. Germline trimming cut 1 base from V and 7 bases from J; bases unmatched to any gene: 12. Germline V gives CDR1 SEHNR, CDR2 FQNEAQ (reference sequence). Variable domain in full (rest from reference TRBV7-9 and TRBJ2-2): DTGVSQNPRHKITKRGQNVTFRCDPISEHNRLYWYRQTLGQGPEFLTYFQNEAQLEKSRLLSDRFSAERPKGSFSTLEIQRTEQGDSAMYLCASSLDRTDGLDGELFFGEGSRLTVL.

This clonotype came up a few times. The chain employs TRBV5-1 and TRBJ2-1; tentative D call: TRBD2 (6 bases). The CDR3 runs to 16 residues. The germline gives CDR1 SGHRS, CDR2 YFSETQ. The ends were cut back, 2 bases at V and 0 bases at J, with 12 bases in the middle. CDR3 sequence: CASSFWGGNSYNEQFF. CDR3 nucleotide sequence: TGCGCCAGCAGCTTCTGGGGCGGGAACTCCTACAATGAGCAGTTCTTC.

This clonotype was observed many times. The V gene is TRBV6-1, the J gene TRBJ1-2; no clear D. Trimming removed 5 bases from V and 6 bases from J, with 13 bases in between. There are 13 residues in the CDR3. The germline gives CDR1 MNHNS, CDR2 SASEGT. The CDR3 is CASSSRGNDGYTF. The CDR3 DNA follows: TGTGCCAGCAGTTCTCGGGGAAACGATGGCTACACCTTC.

Only a few counts were recorded for this clonotype. V usage is TRBV4-1 and J usage is TRBJ2-3; 7 nucleotides agree with TRBD2. CDR3 length equals 16 residues. Unmatched junction bases numbered 6, after V lost 1 base and J lost 2 bases. The germline CDR1 and CDR2 sequences are MGHRA and YSYEKL. The CDR3 coding sequence is TGCGCCAGCAGCCAAGGGGGGGGACGCCCCACAGATACGCAGTATTTT. It specifies CASSQGGGRPTDTQYF.

This clonotype was seen at least ten times. This sequence joins TRBV2 and TRBJ2-1; 8 bases align to TRBD2. The CDR3 covers 14 residues. The V gene end was trimmed by 4 bases and the J gene end by 4 bases; junction bases not matched to a gene: 3. Germline values: CDR1 SNHLY, CDR2 FYNNEI. The CDR3 is CASSGLAGYNEQFF. The CDR3 DNA sequence: TGTGCCAGCAGTGGTCTAGCGGGTTACAATGAGCAGTTCTTC.

V is TRBV7-9 and J is TRBJ2-3, with TRBD1 identical over 8 bases. Germline lookup yields CDR1 SEHNR and CDR2 FQNEAQ (reference sequence). V lost 3 bases to trimming and J lost 3 bases; unmatched junction nucleotides: 5. The CDR3 runs 15 residues. The CDR3 region is CASSLTGVQTDTQYF. The CDR3 DNA follows: TGTGCCAGCAGCTTGACAGGGGTTCAGACAGATACGCAGTATTTT.

This clonotype was seen many times. V is TRBV5-5 and J is TRBJ1-5; D unresolved. The V end was cut by 1 base, the J end by 3 bases, with 8 bases between. CDR3 length equals 14 residues. Germline loops: CDR1 SGHKS, CDR2 YYEKEE (reference sequence). In DNA form, the CDR3 reads TGTGCCAGCAGCTTGTCCACGTTCAATCAGCCCCAGCATTTT. Translating gives CASSLSTFNQPQHF.

This clonotype was detected many times. The chain couples TRBV7-9 to TRBJ2-3; maybe TRBD1 (6 bases). Germline V gives CDR1 SEHNR, CDR2 FQNEAQ (reference sequence). There are 15 residues in the CDR3. V lost 5 bases to trimming and J lost 4 bases, with 16 bases between them. The chain's CDR3 is CASSQNRVGPDTQYF. Here the CDR3 DNA reads TGTGCCAGCAGCCAAAACAGGGTGGGCCCAGATACGCAGTATTTT.

A few counts support this clonotype. A much larger clonotype is one base distant, so this may be a read error. This sequence joins TRBV18 and TRBJ2-7; 7 bases align to TRBD2. The J call may be wrong; the DNA end is better matched by TRBJ2-1. The V gene's germline CDR1 is KGHSH and CDR2 LQKENI. The CDR3 totals 13 residues. CDR3 nucleotides: TGTGCCAGCTCACCACGCGGGGACTACGAGCAGTTCTTC. Translation gives CASSPRGDYEQFF.

This clonotype was seen at least ten times. V gene TRBV30 combines with J gene TRBJ2-2; D is possibly TRBD1 (5 bases). Germline lookup yields CDR1 GTSNPN and CDR2 SVGIG (reference sequence). Trimming pared 0 bases from V and 3 bases from J, leaving 11 bases between. The CDR3 loop spans 15 amino acids. DNA for the CDR3: TGTGCCTGGAGTGTACAAGACAGATACACCGGGGAGCTGTTTTTT. As protein: CAWSVQDRYTGELFF. The full variable domain, in which reference TRBV30 and TRBJ2-2 provide the parts outside the CDR3, is SQTIHQWPATLVQPVGSPLSLECTVEGTSNPNLYWYRQAAGRGLQLLFYSVGIGQISSEVPQNLSASRPQDRQFILSSKKLLLSDSGFYLCAWSVQDRYTGELFFGEGSRLTVL.

Worth noting for this clonotype: Given a much more abundant clone one base away, this may be a read error. It is likely a read error, because the conserved phenylalanine at the end of the CDR3 is missing. The chain links TRBV28 to TRBJ2-3; 8 bases match TRBD2. CDR1 MDHEN and CDR2 SYDVKM come from the germline V gene. This CDR3 comprises 21 residues. V lost 1 base to trimming and J lost 4 bases; unmatched junction nucleotides: 22. The CDR3 sequence: CASSLLRGGPGGWPVADTQYL. DNA of the CDR3: TGTGCCAGCAGTTTATTAAGAGGAGGCCCGGGGGGGTGGCCAGTTGCAGATACGCAGTATCTT.

This clonotype was seen many times. V and J are TRBV11-2 and TRBJ2-7, with 9 bases lining up with TRBD1. The V segment lost 1 base and the J segment 4 bases; nucleotides outside the gene matches: 8. The CDR3 is made up of 16 amino acids. Per the germline V gene, CDR1 is SGHAT and CDR2 is FQNNGV. CDR3 nucleotides: TGTGCCAGCAGCTTAGCTTTAGGGACAGGGATATACGAGCAGTACTTC. Translation gives CASSLALGTGIYEQYF. The variable domain in full, with the rest retrieved from reference TRBV11-2 and TRBJ2-7, is EAGVAQSPRYKIIEKRQSVAFWCNPISGHATLYWYQQILGQGPKLLIQFQNNGVVDDSQLPKDRFSAERLKGVDSTLKIQPAKLEDSAVYLCASSLALGTGIYEQYFGPGTRLTVT.

This chain links TRBV4-2 with TRBJ1-1; D ambiguous. CDR1 LGHNA and CDR2 YNFKEQ come from the germline V gene. V was clipped by 0 bases and J by 4 bases, with 6 bases between them. The CDR3 runs 13 residues. The CDR3, as DNA: TGTGCCAGCAGCCAAGATGCCCTCACTGAAGCTTTCTTT. Translated: CASSQDALTEAFF.

This clonotype has only a few counts. The V call is TRBV18, the J call TRBJ2-7, with D uncertain. Germline V gene sequence: CDR1 KGHSH, CDR2 LQKENI. CDR3 length: 14 residues. V was shortened by 0 bases and J by 0 bases, with 6 bases between the two germline ends. CDR3 sequence reads: CASSPPSNSYEQYF. The CDR3 DNA is TGTGCCAGCTCACCACCCAGCAACTCCTACGAGCAGTACTTC.

This CDR3 is CASSPVGASTDTQYF. In DNA, the CDR3 is TGTGCCAGCAGCCCAGTGGGGGCCTCGACAGATACGCAGTATTTT. The chain joins TRBV7-3 to TRBJ2-3; D perhaps matches TRBD1 (6 bases). The CDR3 is 15 amino acids. In germline, CDR1 is SGHTA, CDR2 FQGTGA. Trimming took 5 bases from V and 3 from J, leaving 15 bases between them.

This clonotype was seen many times. V gene TRBV5-1 combines with J gene TRBJ2-7; the D is unclear. The germline V gene has CDR1 SGHRS and CDR2 YFSETQ. The CDR3 totals 13 residues. Trimming left V 0 bases short and J 7 bases short, with 11 bases between. CDR3: CASSLVDSGEQYF. In DNA, the CDR3 is TGCGCCAGCAGCTTGGTAGATTCGGGTGAGCAGTACTTC. Drawing the rest from reference TRBV5-1 and TRBJ2-7, the complete variable domain is KAGVTQTPRYLIKTRGQQVTLSCSPISGHRSVSWYQQTPGQGLQFLFEYFSETQRNKGNFPGRFSGRQFSNSRSEMNVSTLELGDSALYLCASSLVDSGEQYFGPGTRLTVT.

In its sample, this clonotype was seen many times. In DNA form, the CDR3 reads TGCGCCAGCAGGAAGGACAGGGGATCCGGGGAGCTGTTTTTT. The encoded protein is CASRKDRGSGELFF. The chain carries TRBV5-1 and TRBJ2-2, with TRBD1 matching 9 bases. Germline V lookup: CDR1 SGHRS, CDR2 YFSETQ. This CDR3 has 14 residues. The V segment lost 5 bases and the J segment 6 bases; nucleotides outside the gene matches: 5.

This sequence joins TRBV12-3 or TRBV12-4 and TRBJ1-4; D not resolved. The CDR3 covers 11 residues. V gave up 5 bases and J gave up 4 bases, with 2 bases separating them. CDR3 DNA sequence: TGTGCCAGCAGTGATAATGAAAAACTGTTTTTT. It codes for CASSDNEKLFF.

This chain links TRBV5-1 with TRBJ1-4, with D unresolved. Germline-derived CDR1 and CDR2 are SGHRS and YFSETQ. The CDR3 is made up of 16 amino acids. Between the trimmed V and J ends, which lost 0 bases and 0 bases, there was a span of 9 bases. The DNA for the CDR3 is TGCGCCAGCAGCTTGGGACGGGGAGCAACTAATGAAAAACTGTTTTTT. It translates to CASSLGRGATNEKLFF.

This clonotype was counted ten times or more. The rearrangement uses TRBV2 and TRBJ2-4; the D gene is possibly TRBD2 (6 bases). From germline, CDR1 is SNHLY and CDR2 FYNNEI. The ends were cut back, 6 bases at V and 3 bases at J, with 15 bases in the middle. CDR3 length: 15 amino acids. As DNA, the CDR3 is TGTGCCAGCAGAGCCTGGGGGGTCGGCAAAAACATTCAGTACTTC. The encoded protein is CASRAWGVGKNIQYF.

In its sample, this clonotype was seen a few times. In DNA, the CDR3 is TGTGCCAGCAGTTTTACCGACCTTAGAACTAATGAAAAACTGTTTTTT. It yields the protein CASSFTDLRTNEKLFF. The chain links TRBV28 to TRBJ1-4; D uncertain. The V gene lost 3 bases and the J gene lost 1 base, with 12 bases spanning the gap. Germline V lookup: CDR1 MDHEN, CDR2 SYDVKM. The CDR3 has 16 residues.

The chain carries TRBV28 and TRBJ1-2; D is uncertain. This CDR3 region has 13 residues. V was cut by 5 bases and J by 4 bases, with 11 bases left in between. CDR1 is MDHEN, CDR2 SYDVKM, per germline. In DNA form, the CDR3 reads TGTGCCAGCAGTATTGACCGGCTCTATGGCTACACCTTC. Translated, it gives CASSIDRLYGYTF.

This clonotype was counted at least ten times. V gene TRBV19 combines with J gene TRBJ1-1, with D tentatively TRBD1 (6 bases). Germline values: CDR1 LNHDA, CDR2 SQIVND (reference sequence). V was pared by 5 bases and J by 0 bases, with 13 bases between. This CDR3 region has 15 residues. The CDR3 loop reads CASSGRDTLNTEAFF. In nucleotides, the CDR3 is TGTGCCAGTAGTGGCAGGGACACCTTGAACACTGAAGCTTTCTTT.

V usage is TRBV2 and J usage is TRBJ2-4; D not certain. The V end lost 6 bases, the J end lost 5 bases, and 2 bases lay between the germline ends. The germline V gene encodes CDR1 SNHLY and CDR2 FYNNEI. This CDR3 has 10 residues. The CDR3 sequence: CASSENIQYF. In DNA, the CDR3 is TGTGCCAGCAGCGAAAACATTCAGTACTTC.